This TCR beta chain was obtained from a study of T cells in Graves' hyperthyroidism and ophthalmopathy. Study-wide findings and caveats: Most thyroid clonotypes expanded above 0.001 were also detected in blood.

Points on this clonotype: Its specificity is not known. A much larger clonotype is one base distant, so this may be a read error.

Deletions cut 4 bases from V and 1 base from J, with 13 bases between. The CDR3 has 15 amino acids. The germline V gene has CDR1 PRHDT and CDR2 FYEKMQ (reference sequence). The CDR3 regions of TCR beta were amplified from RNA transcripts. The HTBI set primed first-round TCR CDR3 RT-PCR. MiXCR, run by TCRdb on the multiplex PCR reads, gives a single entry per CDR3 protein. This sample has about 640,000 distinct CDR3 sequences, with less than 25% found just once. Subjects with ophthalmopathy showed a Clinical Activity Score no lower than 3, a NOSPECS grade no lower than 4, and a duration shorter than 3 months. Investigators excluded patients with uncontrolled infection, other autoimmune disease, pregnancy or lactation. Clinical symptoms, serum thyroxine and TRAb, thyroid ultrasound and orbital computed tomography together formed the diagnostic basis.

The chain employs TRBV13 and TRBJ1-1; D not certain. Sequencing was carried out using blood. The receptor was derived from a man aged 25-45 years with Graves' ophthalmopathy. The CDR3 sequence is CASSSLGFKNTEAFF. Written as DNA, the CDR3 is TGTGCCAGCAGCTCCCTAGGGTTCAAGAACACTGAAGCTTTCTTT.